This T cell receptor (beta chain) emerged from a study of OX40 agonist ivuxolimab in advanced cancers. This CDR3 has 14 amino acids. Losses at the gene ends were 6 bases for V and 5 bases for J; bases not matched to a gene: 7. Looked up from germline, CDR1 is MNHNY and CDR2 is SVGAGI (reference sequence). TCRdb's table, derived via immunoSEQ multiplex PCR, lists solely in-frame clones and lacks some. The table has around 78,000 clones, around 90% seen once. V and J are TRBV6-6 and TRBJ2-3; 8 positions match TRBD2. Here the sequenced sample was CD4+ or CD8+ T cells sorted from blood, taken in a trial of the OX40 agonist ivuxolimab. This receptor was obtained from an adult with an advanced solid tumor such as melanoma, head and neck, liver or kidney cancer. CDR3 protein: CASRPGLALDTQYF. CDR3 DNA sequence: TGTGCCAGCAGACCCGGACTAGCTTTAGATACGCAGTATTTT.